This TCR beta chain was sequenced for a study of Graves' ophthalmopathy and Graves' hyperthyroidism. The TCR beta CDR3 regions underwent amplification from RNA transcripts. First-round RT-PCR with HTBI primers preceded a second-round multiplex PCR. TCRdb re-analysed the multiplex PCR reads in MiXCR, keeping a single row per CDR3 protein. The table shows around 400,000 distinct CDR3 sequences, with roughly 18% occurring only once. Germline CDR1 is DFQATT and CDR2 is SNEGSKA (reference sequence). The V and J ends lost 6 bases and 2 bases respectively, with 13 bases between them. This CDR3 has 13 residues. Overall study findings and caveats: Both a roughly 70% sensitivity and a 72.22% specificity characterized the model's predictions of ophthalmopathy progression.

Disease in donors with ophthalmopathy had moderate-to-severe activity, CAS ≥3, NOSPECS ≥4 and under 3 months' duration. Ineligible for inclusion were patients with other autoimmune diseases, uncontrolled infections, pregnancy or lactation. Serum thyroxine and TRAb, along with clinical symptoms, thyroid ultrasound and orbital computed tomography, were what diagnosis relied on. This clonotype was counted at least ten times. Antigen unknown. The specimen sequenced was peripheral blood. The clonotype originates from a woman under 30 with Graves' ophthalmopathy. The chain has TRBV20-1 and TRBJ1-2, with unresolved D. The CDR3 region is CSATPYINYGYTF. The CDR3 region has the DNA TGCAGTGCAACCCCCTACATAAACTATGGCTACACCTTC.